The 9 T cell receptor beta chains given below trace back to one sample, sequenced in a study of EBV T-cell therapy then PD-1 blockade in nasopharyngeal carcinoma. Treatment denoted: AdE1-LMPpoly-expanded autologous EBV-specific T-cell therapy followed by anti-PD-1 nivolumab. Sequencing used immunoSEQ multiplex PCR; TCRdb keeps in-frame clones, though not all of them. The sample consists of around 22,000 clones, approximately 80% of them appearing once. These receptors are not linked to any known antigen. The source was CD8+ T cells from blood, collected at day -245 from a patient whose treatment included autologous EBV-specific T cells and nivolumab. All receptors come from a man aged 40-50 years with nasopharyngeal carcinoma.

This chain joins TRBV4-1 and TRBJ1-5; D may be TRBD1 (5 bases). In germline, CDR1 is MGHRA, CDR2 YSYEKL. The CDR3 contains 18 residues. Trimming left V 0 bases short and J 0 bases short, with 15 bases between. The CDR3 sequence: CASSQEKQGLASNQPQHF. CDR3 sequence (DNA): TGCGCCAGCAGCCAAGAGAAGCAGGGATTAGCTAGCAATCAGCCCCAGCATTTT.

The chain uses TRBV19 and TRBJ1-3; D is ambiguous. V was clipped by 5 bases and J by 1 base, with 9 bases between them. Germline-derived CDR1 and CDR2 are LNHDA and SQIVND (reference sequence). CDR3 length equals 14 residues. CDR3 in DNA: TGTGCCAGTAGTTCTTCCCTTTCTGGAAACACCATATATTTT. It codes for CASSSSLSGNTIYF.

This chain uses TRBV6-4 with TRBJ1-2; TRBD1 is a possible D gene (6 bases). Germline V gives CDR1 MRHNA, CDR2 SNTAGT. Trimming removed 1 base at V and 7 bases at J, with 10 bases between. The CDR3 has 13 residues. The CDR3 bases are TGTGCCAGCAGTGACTGGTCAGGGGCTGGCTACACCTTC. It yields the protein CASSDWSGAGYTF.

In its sample, this clone was seen a few times. The rearrangement links TRBV9 to TRBJ1-6; 7 nucleotides match TRBD1. The germline V gene has CDR1 SGDLS and CDR2 YYNGEE. The V and J ends lost 0 bases and 7 bases, in that order; junction bases with no gene match: 7. This CDR3 contains 16 residues. The CDR3 DNA is TGTGCCAGCAGCGTAGGTGTGGGGACAGAGAATTCACCCCTCCACTTT. As protein: CASSVGVGTENSPLHF.

The count of this clone is one. This sequence joins TRBV7-2 and TRBJ2-3, with 13 bases identical to TRBD2. J was trimmed by 4 bases and V by 2 bases; bases with no gene match: 6. CDR1 is SGHTA and CDR2 is FQGNSA in the germline V gene. The length of the CDR3 is 17 residues. The CDR3 DNA reads as TGTGCCAGCAGCTTAAAGTCAACTAGCGGGGGGGCAGATACGCAGTATTTT. Amino acids: CASSLKSTSGGADTQYF.

The sample holds one count of this clone. This chain connects TRBV27 to TRBJ1-1; possibly TRBD1 for D (5 bases). Trimming stripped 2 bases from V and 11 bases from J, with 18 bases between. The CDR3 length is 14 residues. The germline gives CDR1 MNHEY, CDR2 SMNVEV (reference sequence). The CDR3, as DNA: TGTGCCAGCAGTTTAGGAGCCGTCCGGGGGTGGGCTTTCTTT. Its translation is CASSLGAVRGWAFF.

V is TRBV6-4 and J is TRBJ2-1, with TRBD2 matching over 9 bases. This CDR3 region has 15 residues. With V trimmed by 3 bases and J by 4 bases, 4 bases remained unmatched. Looked up from germline, CDR1 is MRHNA and CDR2 is SNTAGT. CDR3 protein: CASSEGSGGYNEQFF. CDR3 nucleotides: TGTGCCAGCAGTGAGGGTAGCGGGGGTTACAATGAGCAGTTCTTC.

This clone has just one count. V and J are TRBV4-1 and TRBJ2-7; a weak D match, TRBD1 (6 bases). This CDR3 has 14 residues. Germline loops: CDR1 MGHRA, CDR2 YSYEKL. Trimming stripped 0 bases from V and 4 bases from J, with 10 bases between. CDR3 in amino acids: CASSQERQVYEQYF. CDR3 nucleotides: TGCGCCAGCAGCCAAGAAAGACAGGTTTACGAGCAGTACTTC.

The rearrangement uses TRBV3-1 (or the pseudogene TRBV3-2) and TRBJ1-4; no reliable D call. CDR3 length equals 15 residues. V was clipped by 2 bases and J by 7 bases, with 14 bases between them. Germline V lookup: CDR1 LGHDT, CDR2 YNNKEL (reference sequence). The CDR3 nucleotides are TGTGCCAGCAGCCAATTTTTGGCAGGACGTGAAAAACTGTTTTTT. As protein: CASSQFLAGREKLFF.